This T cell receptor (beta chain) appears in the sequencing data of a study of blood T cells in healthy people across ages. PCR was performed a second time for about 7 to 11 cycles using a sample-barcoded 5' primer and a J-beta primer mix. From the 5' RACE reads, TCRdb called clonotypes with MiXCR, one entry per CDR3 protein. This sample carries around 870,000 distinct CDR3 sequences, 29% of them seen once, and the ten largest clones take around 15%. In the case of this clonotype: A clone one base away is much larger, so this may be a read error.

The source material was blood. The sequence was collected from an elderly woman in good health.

This CDR3 reads CATPAGDINFGYTF. The CDR3 DNA reads as TGTGCCACCCCGGCAGGGGACATCAACTTTGGCTACACCTTC. The chain uses TRBV15 and TRBJ1-2; weak D call: TRBD1 (6 bases). CDR1 and CDR2 (germline): LNHNV, YYDKDF (reference sequence). The CDR3 length is 14 residues.